These T cell receptor beta chains were read from a single sample in a study of T cells in Graves' hyperthyroidism and ophthalmopathy. TCRdb re-called the multiplex PCR reads with MiXCR, one entry per CDR3 protein. This table has some 740,000 distinct CDR3 sequences, 13% to 15% appearing once. Sequencing was performed on blood. The receptors originated from a young woman with Graves' hyperthyroidism. Both conserved end residues are part of each CDR3. D genes are given only for firm matches. Size tells how often a clone was seen (once, few, many) or the class of an expanded clone, and some rows leave it out.

D: TRBD1
size: many
V: TRBV20-1
J: TRBJ2-1
CDR3: CSAVQGAIYEQFF
DNA: TGCAGTGCTGTACAGGGGGCGATCTATGAGCAGTTCTTC

D: .
size: few
V: TRBV4-2
J: TRBJ2-3
CDR3: CASSLVLVGSTDTQYF
DNA: TGTGCCAGCAGCCTGGTATTGGTCGGAAGCACAGATACGCAGTATTTT

D: .
size: .
V: TRBV29-1
J: TRBJ2-1
CDR3: CSVVPGLNEQFF
DNA: TGCAGCGTTGTCCCCGGGCTCAATGAGCAGTTCTTC

D: .
size: .
V: TRBV13
J: TRBJ2-2
CDR3: CASTDSGRRRTGELFF
DNA: TGTGCGAGCACGGATTCCGGTCGGCGGCGCACCGGGGAGCTGTTTTTT

D: .
size: .
V: TRBV11-3
J: TRBJ1-2
CDR3: CASSQPTGTPDGYTF
DNA: TGTGCCAGCAGCCAACCCACCGGGACCCCGGATGGCTACACCTTC

D: TRBD2
size: many
V: TRBV30
J: TRBJ2-1
CDR3: CAWIKLSGRAPHEQFF
DNA: TGTGCCTGGATTAAACTTAGCGGGAGGGCCCCTCATGAGCAGTTCTTC

D: .
size: many
V: TRBV20-1
J: TRBJ2-3
CDR3: CSARKGPATDTQYF
DNA: TGCAGTGCTAGAAAGGGGCCAGCCACAGATACGCAGTATTTT

D: TRBD2
size: .
V: TRBV11-2
J: TRBJ2-7
CDR3: CASSLTSGSTVYEQYF
DNA: TGTGCCAGCAGCTTGACTAGCGGGAGCACGGTGTACGAGCAGTACTTC

D: .
size: many
V: TRBV20-1
J: TRBJ2-7
CDR3: CSARVPTSYEQYF
DNA: TGCAGTGCTAGAGTTCCTACATCCTACGAGCAGTACTTC

D: .
size: many
V: TRBV2
J: TRBJ1-5
CDR3: CASRDIFDQPQHF
DNA: TGTGCCAGCAGGGACATTTTTGATCAGCCCCAGCATTTT

D: .
size: many
V: TRBV28
J: TRBJ2-7
CDR3: CASRRILQSSYEQYF
DNA: TGTGCCAGCAGGCGCATCCTGCAGTCCTCCTACGAGCAGTACTTC

D: TRBD2
size: few
V: TRBV7-6
J: TRBJ2-7
CDR3: CASSPPGRSYEQYF
DNA: TGTGCCAGCAGCCCCCCCGGGAGGAGCTACGAGCAGTACTTC

D: TRBD2
size: .
V: TRBV13
J: TRBJ2-2
CDR3: CASSFLGLAGVSENTGELFF
DNA: TGTGCCAGCAGCTTCCTGGGACTAGCGGGAGTAAGTGAAAACACCGGGGAGCTGTTTTTT

D: .
size: few
V: TRBV29-1
J: TRBJ1-2
CDR3: CSVDWGGEGGYTF
DNA: TGCAGCGTTGATTGGGGGGGAGAGGGTGGCTACACCTTC

D: TRBD2
size: few
V: TRBV5-6
J: TRBJ2-1
CDR3: CASSSGLVLYNEQFF
DNA: TGTGCCAGCAGCTCGGGACTAGTATTGTACAATGAGCAGTTCTTC

D: .
size: many
V: TRBV5-8
J: TRBJ1-2
CDR3: CASSPPRAGRIDGYTF
DNA: TGTGCCAGCAGCCCCCCGAGGGCGGGGAGGATCGATGGCTACACCTTC

D: .
size: .
V: TRBV28
J: TRBJ1-2
CDR3: CASSSMGGIYGYTF
DNA: TGTGCCAGCAGTTCGATGGGCGGAATCTATGGCTACACCTTC

D: .
size: few
V: TRBV28
J: TRBJ1-2
CDR3: CASSWPRGADYGYTF
DNA: TGTGCCAGCAGTTGGCCCCGGGGGGCCGACTATGGCTACACCTTC

D: .
size: many
V: TRBV28
J: TRBJ2-1
CDR3: CASSFGQGLNNEQFF
DNA: .

D: TRBD1
size: few
V: TRBV7-2
J: TRBJ2-1
CDR3: CASSSGQGFDNEQFF
DNA: TGTGCCAGCAGCTCGGGACAGGGATTTGACAATGAGCAGTTCTTC

D: TRBD2
size: many
V: TRBV13
J: TRBJ2-5
CDR3: CASSPPSGEETQYF
DNA: TGTGCCAGCAGCCCCCCTAGCGGGGAAGAGACCCAGTACTTC

D: .
size: .
V: TRBV29-1
J: TRBJ2-5
CDR3: CSVGVGLTEYF
DNA: TGCAGCGTCGGGGTCGGGCTCACGGAGTACTTC

D: .
size: many
V: TRBV3-1
J: TRBJ1-1
CDR3: CASSQILNTEAFF
DNA: TGTGCCAGCAGCCAAATCTTGAACACTGAAGCTTTCTTT

D: .
size: many
V: TRBV30
J: TRBJ1-2
CDR3: CAWSRGAQDGYTF
DNA: TGTGCCTGGAGCCGGGGGGCGCAGGATGGCTACACCTTC

D: .
size: many
V: TRBV7-2
J: TRBJ1-2
CDR3: CASSPGGGGRTPYGYTF
DNA: TGTGCCAGCAGCCCTGGGGGCGGGGGACGAACGCCCTATGGCTACACCTTC

D: .
size: many
V: TRBV18
J: TRBJ2-7
CDR3: CASSRYDGQWQYF
DNA: TGTGCCAGCTCACGGTACGACGGGCAGTGGCAGTACTTC

D: .
size: .
V: TRBV4-1
J: TRBJ2-3
CDR3: CASSQERKGNTQYF
DNA: TGCGCCAGCAGCCAAGAACGGAAGGGTAATACGCAGTATTTT

D: .
size: .
V: TRBV20-1
J: TRBJ2-7
CDR3: CSAREGPGKQYF
DNA: TGCAGTGCTAGAGAAGGGCCCGGGAAGCAGTACTTC

D: TRBD1
size: many
V: TRBV5-1
J: TRBJ1-2
CDR3: CASSLGDRLYGYTF
DNA: TGCGCCAGCAGCTTGGGGGACAGACTCTATGGCTACACCTTC

D: .
size: few
V: TRBV7-9
J: TRBJ1-2
CDR3: CASSLVGSTRINYGYTF
DNA: TGTGCCAGCAGCTTAGTCGGGTCTACACGGATTAACTATGGCTACACCTTC

D: TRBD1
size: .
V: TRBV29-1
J: TRBJ2-7
CDR3: CSVGTGPDEQYF
DNA: TGCAGCGTTGGGACAGGGCCTGACGAGCAGTACTTC

D: TRBD2
size: many
V: TRBV28
J: TRBJ2-3
CDR3: CASSLFGGGRTDTQYF
DNA: TGTGCCAGCAGTTTATTTGGGGGAGGGCGCACAGATACGCAGTATTTT

D: .
size: many
V: TRBV12-3/TRBV12-4
J: TRBJ2-2
CDR3: CASSTGPTTGELFF
DNA: TGTGCCAGCAGTACGGGACCGACCACCGGGGAGCTGTTTTTT

D: .
size: .
V: TRBV2
J: TRBJ2-7
CDR3: CASRVGTLGAYEQYF
DNA: TGTGCCAGCAGGGTGGGCACCCTGGGTGCCTACGAGCAGTACTTC

D: .
size: many
V: TRBV11-2
J: TRBJ2-7
CDR3: CASSWGASGTYEQYF
DNA: TGTGCCAGCAGCTGGGGGGCTAGCGGCACCTACGAGCAGTACTTC

D: .
size: .
V: TRBV5-1
J: TRBJ2-7
CDR3: CASRAGTASYEQYF
DNA: TGCGCCAGCAGGGCCGGGACTGCAAGCTACGAGCAGTACTTC

D: TRBD2
size: many
V: TRBV20-1
J: TRBJ2-1
CDR3: CSAFSGRAWNEQFF
DNA: TGCAGTGCTTTCAGCGGGAGGGCCTGGAATGAGCAGTTCTTC

D: .
size: many
V: TRBV29-1
J: TRBJ2-7
CDR3: CSGRRNDEGEQYF
DNA: TGCAGCGGGAGGAGGAACGACGAGGGGGAGCAGTACTTC

D: .
size: many
V: TRBV2
J: TRBJ1-2
CDR3: CARNELLYYGYTF
DNA: TGTGCCAGAAACGAACTCCTCTACTATGGCTACACCTTC

D: .
size: many
V: TRBV18
J: TRBJ2-7
CDR3: CASSPGTRDKYEQYF
DNA: TGTGCCAGCTCACCGGGGACCAGGGACAAATACGAGCAGTACTTC

D: TRBD1
size: many
V: TRBV12-3/TRBV12-4
J: TRBJ1-5
CDR3: CASSLTGGLNQPQHF
DNA: TGTGCCAGCAGTTTGACAGGGGGCCTCAATCAGCCCCAGCATTTT

D: .
size: many
V: TRBV20-1
J: TRBJ2-5
CDR3: CSARVIGETQYF
DNA: TGCAGTGCTAGAGTTATTGGGGAGACCCAGTACTTC

D: TRBD1
size: few
V: TRBV5-5
J: TRBJ1-4
CDR3: CASSNRDSRNEKLFF
DNA: TGTGCCAGCAGCAACCGGGACAGTAGAAATGAAAAACTGTTTTTT

D: TRBD1
size: few
V: TRBV28
J: TRBJ1-1
CDR3: CASIQTGDVTEAFF
DNA: TGTGCCAGCATCCAGACAGGGGATGTTACTGAAGCTTTCTTT

D: .
size: .
V: TRBV7-9
J: TRBJ2-2
CDR3: CASSLLSGGDTGELFF
DNA: TGTGCCAGCAGCTTATTATCAGGCGGAGACACCGGGGAGCTGTTTTTT

D: .
size: .
V: TRBV6-2/TRBV6-3
J: TRBJ2-1
CDR3: CASSYFSRGVYNEQFF
DNA: TGTGCCAGCAGTTACTTCTCTAGGGGAGTCTACAATGAGCAGTTCTTC

D: .
size: many
V: TRBV5-1
J: TRBJ2-5
CDR3: CASSLGPQETQYF
DNA: TGCGCCAGCAGCTTGGGCCCCCAAGAGACCCAGTACTTC

D: TRBD2
size: many
V: TRBV30
J: TRBJ2-5
CDR3: CAWTREGSETQYF
DNA: TGTGCCTGGACCCGGGAGGGTTCGGAGACCCAGTACTTC

D: TRBD1
size: many
V: TRBV6-1
J: TRBJ1-5
CDR3: CASSSAGGHQPQHF
DNA: TGTGCCAGCAGTTCAGCAGGGGGGCACCAGCCCCAGCATTTT

D: .
size: few
V: TRBV11-3
J: TRBJ2-1
CDR3: CASSNKLGGEQFF
DNA: TGTGCCAGCAGCAACAAACTAGGGGGTGAGCAGTTCTTC